This TCR beta chain was recovered during a study of OX40 agonist ivuxolimab in advanced cancers. Study-wide background: All patients had ivuxolimab intravenously every 2 weeks at 0.01 to 10 mg/kg.

The table came from immunoSEQ multiplex PCR; TCRdb's copy has only in-frame clones and leaves some out. This table holds some 69,000 clones, approximately 92% found once. The CDR3 is made up of 18 amino acids. Germline loops: CDR1 SGDLS, CDR2 YYNGEE. Trimming at V came to 0 bases and at J to 6 bases, leaving 13 bases not matched to a gene. This specimen was CD4+ or CD8+ T cells sorted from blood, taken in a trial of the OX40 agonist ivuxolimab. This clonotype originated in an adult with an advanced solid tumor such as melanoma, head and neck, liver or kidney cancer. The gene calls are TRBV9 and TRBJ2-1; TRBD2 agrees at 9 bases. CDR3 amino acids: CASSVVLAGRQDFNEQFF. Written as DNA, the CDR3 is TGTGCCAGCAGCGTAGTCCTAGCGGGAAGGCAAGACTTCAATGAGCAGTTCTTC.